This is a list of T cell receptor beta chains from one sample in a study of blood T cell repertoires in COVID-19. Sequencing was performed with immunoSEQ multiplex PCR; in TCRdb, only in-frame clones are kept and a portion is missing. The table has 200,000 to 300,000 clones, 88% seen once. Sequenced input: PBMCs or T cells enriched from blood (not recorded which). The receptors originated from a woman aged 35 to 49 with acute COVID-19. Each CDR3 is given without its conserved first and last residue.

j_call v_call cdr3_aa
TRBJ1-4 TRBV7-9 ASSFPGGRGMEKLF
TRBJ2-5 TRBV6-5 ASTRGTSQIETQY
TRBJ1-1 TRBV28 ASSPGGLNTEAF
TRBJ2-7 TRBV19 ASSIGRASYEQY
TRBJ2-7 TRBV5-1 ASSMGGTGSYEQY
TRBJ2-7 TRBV6-4 ASSDFNRRSSYEQY
TRBJ1-2 TRBV5-6 ASSLVPPDNGYT
TRBJ1-6 TRBV6-1 ASSEQGPIGSPLH
TRBJ2-5 TRBV13 ASSLTTGLYQETQY
TRBJ2-3 TRBV5-4 ASSVLGQTDTQY
TRBJ2-5 TRBV7-8 ASSLALAGGPETQY
TRBJ2-3 TRBV30 AWSRRFTDTQY
TRBJ2-7 TRBV5-5 ASSSWLRDRDFYEQY
TRBJ2-3 TRBV27 ASSFRRTSTDTQY
TRBJ2-1 TRBV7-3 ASSSDRGLWNEQF
TRBJ2-7 TRBV5-1 ASSSGQVSYEQY
TRBJ1-6 TRBV4-1 ASSRGQGNQYNSPLH
TRBJ1-2 TRBV7-2 ASSLDPGADGYT
TRBJ2-1 TRBV19 ASGLAGEGVEQF
TRBJ2-2 TRBV4-2 ASSPGGGFGELF
TRBJ2-4 TRBV12-3/TRBV12-4 ASSAQVNIQY
TRBJ2-1 TRBV9 ASSAQIGAGLAGGVNEQF